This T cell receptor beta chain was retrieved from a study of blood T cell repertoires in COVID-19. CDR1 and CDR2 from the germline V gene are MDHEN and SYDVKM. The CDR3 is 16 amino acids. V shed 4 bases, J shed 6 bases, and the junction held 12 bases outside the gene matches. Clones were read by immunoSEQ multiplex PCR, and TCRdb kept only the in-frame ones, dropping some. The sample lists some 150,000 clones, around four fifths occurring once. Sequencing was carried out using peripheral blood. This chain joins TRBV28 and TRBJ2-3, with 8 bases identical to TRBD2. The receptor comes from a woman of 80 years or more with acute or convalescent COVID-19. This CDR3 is CASSSPGLASRDTQYF. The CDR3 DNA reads TGTGCCAGCAGTTCACCTGGACTAGCTTCACGGGATACGCAGTATTTT.